Listed below are T cell receptor beta chains from one sample, sequenced in a study of T cells in Graves' hyperthyroidism and ophthalmopathy. TCRdb reprocessed the multiplex PCR reads via MiXCR and lists one record per CDR3 protein. This repertoire shows approximately 590,000 distinct CDR3 sequences, 15% to 17% found once; its top ten account for around 7.8%. Material: blood. The receptor set was obtained from a woman aged 30 to 39 with Graves' hyperthyroidism. CDR3s leave out the opening cysteine and the closing phenylalanine or tryptophan. The order of the fields is J gene, V gene, CDR3 length, clone size, CDR3 protein. Expanded clones get a size class; other rows say once, few or many, or leave the size out.

TRBJ2-3	TRBV28	16	many	ASSSLSKGTRAADTQY
TRBJ1-1	TRBV28	17	-	ASSSHQSGTGNWNTEAF
TRBJ2-6	TRBV9	15	-	ASSVGRGAPGANVLT
TRBJ2-3	TRBV20-1	13	-	SAGDRIQGTDTQY
TRBJ1-1	TRBV28	11	-	VSSSGQSTEAF
TRBJ1-2	TRBV20-1	14	many	SASNPDVAQAYGYT
TRBJ2-5	TRBV6-5	15	-	ASSYQTTAGGLGTQY
TRBJ2-5	TRBV4-2	16	few	ASSHQGGFLFLAETQY
TRBJ1-1	TRBV18	14	many	ASSPGGGYMNTEAF
TRBJ2-1	TRBV11-2	15	many	ASSLVAGDKSYNEQF
TRBJ2-3	TRBV10-2	12	few	ASSDTGGGDTQY
TRBJ1-4	TRBV6-2/TRBV6-3	10	-	ASSYEDEKLF
TRBJ2-7	TRBV11-1	13	many	ASSSTGTSEYEQY
TRBJ1-4	TRBV30	12	many	AWSAPGSTGKLF
TRBJ2-2	TRBV6-2/TRBV6-3	13	-	ASSRGQGSTGELF
TRBJ2-7	TRBV30	9	many	AYGGNYEQY
TRBJ2-7	TRBV20-1	14	many	SATPGVAATNYEQY
TRBJ2-7	TRBV19	11	many	ASSWTGSYEQY
TRBJ2-5	TRBV3-1	12	many	ASSQASSAETQY
TRBJ2-7	TRBV7-9	13	few	ASTLGVVGPYEQY
TRBJ1-2	TRBV6-2/TRBV6-3	12	many	ASSYLGRAYGYT
TRBJ1-1	TRBV28	10	many	ASRAEGTQAF
TRBJ1-2	TRBV6-1	10	many	ASSDKGYGYT
TRBJ2-1	TRBV19	16	-	ASSIDGQGTSGSVEQF
TRBJ2-7	TRBV7-2	13	many	ASSPLRTIDHEQY
TRBJ1-1	TRBV25-1	15	once	ASSETTGSDLFQEAF
TRBJ2-2	TRBV11-2	11	-	AVSTSGPGELF
TRBJ2-7	TRBV7-9	12	-	ASANRGPSYEQY
TRBJ1-1	TRBV5-1	12	many	ASSSTDMNTEAF
TRBJ2-7	TRBV5-1	13	-	ASSFVLVGPYEQY
TRBJ1-2	TRBV6-1	9	many	ASSYLYGYT
TRBJ1-1	TRBV20-1	10	-	SGRGGNTEAF
TRBJ2-7	TRBV29-1	12	many	SVGRLAGDYEQY
TRBJ2-5	TRBV6-2/TRBV6-3	12	-	ASSVQGREETQY
TRBJ2-7	TRBV6-6	14	few	ASSYLRVDRVREQY
TRBJ2-2	TRBV6-2/TRBV6-3	14	-	ASSYSRTGDTGELF